The next 26 T cell receptor beta chains were all read from a single sample in a study of STAT5B mutations in CD4+ large granular lymphocyte leukemia. The repertoire was sequenced with immunoSEQ multiplex PCR; TCRdb's copy has only in-frame clones and lacks some. Of about 33,000 clones listed, approximately 74% were seen once; the top ten hold 0.25% to 0.35%. The source material was CD4+ T cells from blood buffy coats. The origin of the receptors is a human donor in good health.

This clone was detected a few times. This chain uses TRBV5-4 with TRBJ1-1, with no clear D. The CDR3 length is 13 residues. The V gene's germline CDR1 is SGHNT and CDR2 YYREEE (reference sequence). Trimming shortened V by 0 bases and J by 4 bases, and 7 bases separated the two germline ends. As DNA, the CDR3 is TGTGCCAGCAGCTTGGCGGGGAGCACTGAAGCTTTCTTT. Translated, it gives CASSLAGSTEAFF.

This chain joins TRBV9 and TRBJ1-1, with a weak D call TRBD1 (6 bases). V dropped 4 bases and J dropped 1 base, with 11 bases sitting between them. There are 14 residues in the CDR3. Germline-derived CDR1 and CDR2 are SGDLS and YYNGEE. The CDR3 sequence: CASSPLTGNTEAFF. CDR3 bases: TGTGCCAGCAGCCCCCTGACAGGGAACACTGAAGCTTTCTTT.

This clone was seen only a few times. The junction shows a germline mismatch at one end, possibly a read error. J is TRBJ2-3 and V is TRBV29-1; 9 bases fit TRBD1. This CDR3 has 14 amino acids. Germline V gene lookup returns CDR1 SQVTM and CDR2 ANQGSEA. The CDR3 here is CSVEGGQGSDTQYF. The DNA for the CDR3 is TGCAGCGTCGAAGGTGGACAGGGGTCAGATACGCAGTATTTT.

The chain couples TRBV5-4 to TRBJ2-7; 9 bases agree with TRBD1. V lost 3 bases, J lost 6 bases, and 10 bases stayed unmatched. This CDR3 comprises 15 residues. CDR1 is SGHNT, CDR2 YYREEE, per germline (reference sequence). The DNA of the CDR3 is TGTGCCAGCAGCTCGGACAGGGGCGGGGGCATCGAGCAGTACTTC. Translation: CASSSDRGGGIEQYF. The complete variable domain, with remaining parts taken from reference TRBV5-4 and TRBJ2-7, reads ETGVTQSPTHLIKTRGQQVTLRCSSQSGHNTVSWYQQALGQGPQFIFQYYREEENGRGNFPPRFSGLQFPNYSSELNVNALELDDSALYLCASSSDRGGGIEQYFGPGTRLTVT.

V gene TRBV5-1 combines with J gene TRBJ2-6, with unresolved D. The CDR3 spans 16 residues. Trimming pared 5 bases from V and 1 base from J, leaving 13 bases between. CDR1 is SGHRS and CDR2 is YFSETQ in the germline V gene. CDR3 loop: CASSPLPVSGANVLTF. The DNA for the CDR3 is TGCGCCAGCAGTCCATTGCCAGTTTCTGGGGCCAACGTCCTGACTTTC.

This clone was recorded once. This rearrangement joins TRBV11-1 to TRBJ2-3; D may be TRBD1 (5 bases). Germline lookup yields CDR1 SGHAT and CDR2 FQDESV (reference sequence). Trimming cost V 0 bases and J 9 bases, with 7 bases left between them. The CDR3 covers 12 residues. The CDR3 DNA sequence: TGTGCCAGCAGCTTAGCCCGACAGACGCAGTATTTT. Residues: CASSLARQTQYF.

The chain is built from TRBV27 and TRBJ1-5; D remains ambiguous. Germline CDR1 and CDR2: MNHEY and SMNVEV (reference sequence). CDR3 length: 14 amino acids. Trimming removed 3 bases at V and 7 bases at J, with 13 bases between. The CDR3 region has the DNA TGTGCCAGCAGTTTGACCGGTCGCGACCAGCCCCAGCATTTT. This encodes CASSLTGRDQPQHF.

V usage is TRBV10-1 and J usage is TRBJ2-1; TRBD2 agrees at 13 bases. V dropped 5 bases and J dropped 7; count of bases not matched to a gene: 2. Germline assignment: CDR1 WNHNN and CDR2 SYGVQD (reference sequence). The CDR3 spans 14 residues. CDR3 in amino acids: CASSPGLAGNEQFF. In nucleotides, the CDR3 is TGCGCCAGCAGTCCGGGACTAGCGGGAAATGAGCAGTTCTTC.

The V gene is TRBV6-4, the J gene TRBJ2-2, with D possibly matching TRBD1 (5 bases). Trimming took off 6 bases at V and 6 bases at J, with 11 bases between the two ends. CDR1 and CDR2 (germline): MRHNA, SNTAGT. The CDR3 consists of 13 residues. DNA for the CDR3: TGTGCCAGCAGCCGACAGCCTTCCGGGGAGCTGTTTTTT. The encoded protein is CASSRQPSGELFF.

V is TRBV10-3 and J is TRBJ2-3, with TRBD2 identical over 9 bases. Trimming removed 9 bases from V and 0 bases from J; junction bases left unmatched: 7. There are 15 residues in the CDR3. Germline-derived CDR1 and CDR2 are ENHRY and SYGVKD. The CDR3 DNA sequence: TGTGCCATACGCGTAGCGGGGGAGAGCACAGATACGCAGTATTTT. This sequence encodes CAIRVAGESTDTQYF.

The chain employs TRBV28 and TRBJ2-7, with D possibly being TRBD1 (5 bases). Per the germline V gene, CDR1 is MDHEN and CDR2 is SYDVKM. V shed 6 bases and J shed 2 bases, with 5 bases lying between them. The CDR3 covers 11 residues. The CDR3, as DNA: TGTGCCAGCAGGGACACCTACGAGCAGTACTTC. Translated: CASRDTYEQYF. Together with reference TRBV28 and TRBJ2-7, the CDR3 gives the full variable domain: DVKVTQSSRYLVKRTGEKVFLECVQDMDHENMFWYRQDPGLGLRLIYFSYDVKMKEKGDIPEGYSVSREKKERFSLILESASTNQTSMYLCASRDTYEQYFGPGTRLTVT.

A single count supports this clone. The junction does not match germline at one end; this may be a read error. The rearrangement joins TRBV7-9 to TRBJ1-2, with 9 bases aligning to TRBD1. The CDR3 spans 13 residues. From germline, CDR1 is SEHNR and CDR2 FQNEAQ (reference sequence). The CDR3 DNA reads TGTGCCAGCAGCCAGACGGGACAGGGCAAGGGAGTCTTC. Its protein product is CASSQTGQGKGVF.

The chain joins TRBV12-2 to TRBJ2-1; the DNA was not compared with TRBD2, the D call given in the table. TRBV12-2 is a recognized pseudogene. The CDR3 has 13 residues. CDR3 DNA sequence: TGTGCAAGTCGCCCCGGGACTTATTATGAGCAGTTCTTC. Encoded protein: CASRPGTYYEQFF.

The V call is TRBV7-8, the J call TRBJ2-1; a weak D match, TRBD2 (6 bases). The CDR3 has 12 residues. The germline V gene encodes CDR1 SGHVS and CDR2 FQNEAQ. V dropped 0 bases and J dropped 16 bases, with 13 bases sitting between them. In DNA, the CDR3 is TGTGCCAGCAGCTTAGCACCGGGACTCAAATTCTTC. The encoded protein is CASSLAPGLKFF.

The V call is TRBV10-3, the J call TRBJ1-5, with TRBD1 matching over 7 bases. J lost 0 bases, V lost 10 bases, and 12 bases had no gene match. The germline V gene has CDR1 ENHRY and CDR2 SYGVKD. The CDR3 runs 16 residues. The CDR3 protein is CATWTGEQYSNQPQHF. The CDR3 bases are TGTGCCACCTGGACAGGAGAGCAATATAGCAATCAGCCCCAGCATTTT.

The gene calls are TRBV4-1 and TRBJ2-1; D not certain. Germline CDR1 reads MGHRA; CDR2 reads YSYEKL. V was cut by 3 bases and J by 4 bases, with 7 bases left in between. The CDR3 has 13 residues. CDR3 DNA: TGCGCCAGCAGCCACCCCTATTACAATGAGCAGTTCTTC. It is translated as CASSHPYYNEQFF.

The rearrangement uses TRBV6-5 and TRBJ2-1, with D uncertain. The germline V gene has CDR1 MNHEY and CDR2 SVGAGI. The CDR3 consists of 15 residues. Trimming stripped 2 bases from V and 5 bases from J, with 13 bases between. CDR3 bases: TGTGCCAGCAGTTACCACCCCGATTTGGACAATGAGCAGTTCTTC. This gives the protein CASSYHPDLDNEQFF.

The rearrangement links TRBV11-3 to TRBJ2-4, with TRBD1 as a possible D gene (6 bases). V was pared by 1 base and J by 7 bases, with 8 bases between. The CDR3 sequence is 13 residues long. Germline V lookup: CDR1 SGHNT, CDR2 YENEEA. CDR3 nucleotide sequence: TGTGCCAGCAGCTTAGTCCAGGGGAACATTCAGTACTTC. Its translation is CASSLVQGNIQYF.

This clone showed up just a few times. This chain links TRBV28 with TRBJ2-1; TRBD1 matches 8 bases. This CDR3 spans 14 amino acids. J gave up 4 bases and V 7 bases, and 6 bases lay outside the gene matches. Germline loops: CDR1 MDHEN, CDR2 SYDVKM. DNA of the CDR3: TGTGCCAGCACCTCCGGACAGGGATACAATGAGCAGTTCTTC. Translated, it gives CASTSGQGYNEQFF.

The V and J genes are TRBV7-6 and TRBJ2-7, with a weak D call TRBD1 (6 bases). Deletions cut 4 bases from V and 3 bases from J, with 13 bases between. Per germline, CDR1 SGHVS and CDR2 FNYEAQ. The CDR3 extends over 14 amino acids. The CDR3 sequence is CASSSEGERYEQYF. CDR3 nucleotide sequence: TGTGCCAGCAGCTCCGAGGGGGAACGCTACGAGCAGTACTTC.

This chain uses TRBV19 with TRBJ1-2, with TRBD1 as a possible D gene (6 bases). The CDR3 runs to 12 residues. Germline V gene data show CDR1 as LNHDA and CDR2 as SQIVND (reference sequence). V lost 8 bases to trimming and J lost 5 bases, with 12 bases between them. The chain's CDR3 is CASFGGLYGYTF. The CDR3, as DNA: TGTGCCAGTTTTGGGGGGCTGTATGGCTACACCTTC.

This rearrangement joins TRBV4-1 to TRBJ2-4, with a weak D call TRBD2 (5 bases). V was pared by 0 bases and J by 0 bases, with 12 bases between. This CDR3 has 17 amino acids. Germline V gives CDR1 MGHRA, CDR2 YSYEKL. The CDR3 protein is CASSQDLGREAKNIQYF. The CDR3 region has the DNA TGCGCCAGCAGCCAAGATCTTGGCCGGGAAGCCAAAAACATTCAGTACTTC.

This clone has only a few counts. This rearrangement joins TRBV7-2 to TRBJ1-2; weak D call: TRBD1 (5 bases). Trimming left V 5 bases short and J 8 bases short, with 12 bases between. The CDR3 sequence is 12 residues long. The germline V gene has CDR1 SGHTA and CDR2 FQGNSA. Here the CDR3 reads CASSPTGDGYTF. The CDR3 DNA reads as TGTGCCAGCAGCCCAACTGGGGACGGCTACACCTTC.

This clone was detected only a few times. The V and J genes are TRBV2 and TRBJ2-7; D unresolved. CDR1 and CDR2 from the germline V gene are SNHLY and FYNNEI. This CDR3 has 12 amino acids. V lost 7 bases and J 3 bases, leaving 10 bases between the germline ends. CDR3: CASKDGLYEQYF. Here the CDR3 DNA reads TGTGCCAGCAAGGATGGGCTCTACGAGCAGTACTTC.

The chain has TRBV28 and TRBJ2-3; D ambiguous. The CDR3 runs 17 residues. V gave up 5 bases and J gave up 0 bases, with 18 bases separating them. Germline lookup yields CDR1 MDHEN and CDR2 SYDVKM. This CDR3 is CASSPRGAGTSTDTQYF. CDR3 bases: TGTGCCAGCAGTCCGAGAGGCGCCGGTACTAGCACAGATACGCAGTATTTT.

This clone has more than one count but fewer than ten. The chain uses TRBV6-5 and TRBJ1-2; no definite D call. V lost 2 bases, J lost 2 bases, and 9 bases lay in between. Germline V gene sequence: CDR1 MNHEY, CDR2 SVGAGI. The CDR3 consists of 14 residues. CDR3 sequence reads: CASSYRTGNYGYTF. The CDR3 DNA is TGTGCCAGCAGTTACCGGACCGGGAACTATGGCTACACCTTC.